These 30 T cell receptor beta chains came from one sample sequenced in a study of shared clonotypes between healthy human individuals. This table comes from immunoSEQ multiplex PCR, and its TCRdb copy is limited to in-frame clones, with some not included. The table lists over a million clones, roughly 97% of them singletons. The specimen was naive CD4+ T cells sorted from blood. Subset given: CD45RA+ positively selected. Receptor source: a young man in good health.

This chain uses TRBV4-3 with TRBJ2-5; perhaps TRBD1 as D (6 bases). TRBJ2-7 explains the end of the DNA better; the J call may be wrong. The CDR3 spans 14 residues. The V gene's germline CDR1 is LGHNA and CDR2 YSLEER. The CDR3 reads CASSQARTVNEQYF. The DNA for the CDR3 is TGCGCCAGCAGCCAAGCCAGGACAGTGAACGAGCAGTACTTC.

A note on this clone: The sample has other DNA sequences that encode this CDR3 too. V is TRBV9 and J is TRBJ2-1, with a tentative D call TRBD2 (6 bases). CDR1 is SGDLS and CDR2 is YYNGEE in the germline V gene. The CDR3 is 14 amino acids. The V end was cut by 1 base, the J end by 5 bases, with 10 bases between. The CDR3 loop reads CASSVSGSNNEQFF. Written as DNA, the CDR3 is TGTGCCAGCAGCGTAAGCGGGTCCAACAATGAGCAGTTCTTC.

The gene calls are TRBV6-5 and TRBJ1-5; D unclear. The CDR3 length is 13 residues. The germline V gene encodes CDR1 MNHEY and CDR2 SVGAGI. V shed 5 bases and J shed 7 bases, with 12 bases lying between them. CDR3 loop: CASSVMSSQPQHF. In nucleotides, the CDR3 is TGTGCCAGCAGTGTGATGAGCAGCCAGCCCCAGCATTTT.

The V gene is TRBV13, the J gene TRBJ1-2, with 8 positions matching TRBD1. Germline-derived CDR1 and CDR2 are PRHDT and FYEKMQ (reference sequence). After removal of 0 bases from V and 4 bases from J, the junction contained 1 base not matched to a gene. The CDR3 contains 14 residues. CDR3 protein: CASSLGQGVYGYTF. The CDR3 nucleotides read TGTGCCAGCAGCTTAGGACAGGGGGTCTATGGCTACACCTTC.

This CDR3 reads CASSFLGQNNEQFF. The CDR3 nucleotides read TGCGCCAGCAGCTTTCTGGGACAGAACAATGAGCAGTTCTTC. The chain couples TRBV5-1 to TRBJ2-1; TRBD1 matches 7 bases. The length of the CDR3 is 14 residues. V gave up 2 bases and J gave up 5 bases; unmatched junction bases: 4. Germline-derived CDR1 and CDR2 are SGHRS and YFSETQ.

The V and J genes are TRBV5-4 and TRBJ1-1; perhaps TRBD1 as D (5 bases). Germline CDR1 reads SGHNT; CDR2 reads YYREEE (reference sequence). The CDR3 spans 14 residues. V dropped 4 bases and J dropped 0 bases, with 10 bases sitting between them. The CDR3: CASSVGLVNTEAFF. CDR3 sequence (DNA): TGTGCCAGCAGCGTGGGGCTGGTGAACACTGAAGCTTTCTTT. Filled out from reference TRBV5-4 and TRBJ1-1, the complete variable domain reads ETGVTQSPTHLIKTRGQQVTLRCSSQSGHNTVSWYQQALGQGPQFIFQYYREEENGRGNFPPRFSGLQFPNYSSELNVNALELDDSALYLCASSVGLVNTEAFFGQGTRLTVV.

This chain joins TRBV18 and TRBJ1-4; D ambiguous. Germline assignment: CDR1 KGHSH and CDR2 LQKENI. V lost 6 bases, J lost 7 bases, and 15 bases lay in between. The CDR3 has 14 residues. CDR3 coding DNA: TGTGCCAGCTCCTCATTCGCGAGGATTGAAAAACTGTTTTTT. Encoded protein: CASSSFARIEKLFF.

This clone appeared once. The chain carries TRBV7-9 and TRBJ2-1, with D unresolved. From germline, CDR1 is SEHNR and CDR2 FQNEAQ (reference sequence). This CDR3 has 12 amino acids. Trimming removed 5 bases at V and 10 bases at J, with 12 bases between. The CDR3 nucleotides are TGTGCCAGCAGCCCCCCCAGATGGGAGCAGTTCTTC. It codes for CASSPPRWEQFF.

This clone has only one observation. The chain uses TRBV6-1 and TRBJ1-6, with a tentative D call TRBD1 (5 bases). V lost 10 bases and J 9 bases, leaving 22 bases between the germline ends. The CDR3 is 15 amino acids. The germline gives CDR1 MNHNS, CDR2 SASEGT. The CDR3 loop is CATSPRTLRASPLHF. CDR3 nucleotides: TGTGCCACCTCACCCCGGACCCTCAGGGCTTCACCCCTCCACTTT.

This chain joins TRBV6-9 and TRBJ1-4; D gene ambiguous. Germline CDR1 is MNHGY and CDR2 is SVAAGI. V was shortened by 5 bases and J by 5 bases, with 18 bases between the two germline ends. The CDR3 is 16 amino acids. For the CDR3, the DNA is TGTGCCAGCAGTCCCACCGCAGGAAAGGTGAATGAAAAACTGTTTTTT. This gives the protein CASSPTAGKVNEKLFF.

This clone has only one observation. CDR3 in DNA: TGTGCCAGCTCCCGGCCAGGATCCTACGAGCAGTACTTC. Protein: CASSRPGSYEQYF. The rearrangement links TRBV18 to TRBJ2-7; D gene uncertain. This CDR3 contains 13 residues. V was trimmed by 6 bases and J by 1 base, leaving 10 bases between them. CDR1 is KGHSH, CDR2 LQKENI, per germline.

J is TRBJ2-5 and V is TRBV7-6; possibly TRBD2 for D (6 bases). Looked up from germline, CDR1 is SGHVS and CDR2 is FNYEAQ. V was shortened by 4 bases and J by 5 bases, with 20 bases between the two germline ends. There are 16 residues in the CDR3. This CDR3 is CASSSRTGGSKETQYF. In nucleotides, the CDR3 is TGTGCCAGCAGCTCGCGGACCGGAGGGAGCAAGGAGACCCAGTACTTC.

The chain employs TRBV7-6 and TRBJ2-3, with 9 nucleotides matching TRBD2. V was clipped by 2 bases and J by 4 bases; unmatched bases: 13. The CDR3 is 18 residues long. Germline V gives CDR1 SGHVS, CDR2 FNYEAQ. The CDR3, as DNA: TGTGCCAGCAGCTTACTTGCGGGAGGGCCGGGGCACGCAGATACGCAGTATTTT. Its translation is CASSLLAGGPGHADTQYF.

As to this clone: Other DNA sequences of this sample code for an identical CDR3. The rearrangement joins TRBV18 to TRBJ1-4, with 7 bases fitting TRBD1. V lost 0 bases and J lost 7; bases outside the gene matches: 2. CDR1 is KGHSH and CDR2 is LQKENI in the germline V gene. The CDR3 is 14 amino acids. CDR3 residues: CASSPPTGSEKLFF. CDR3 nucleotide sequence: TGTGCCAGCTCACCACCGACAGGGAGTGAAAAACTGTTTTTT.

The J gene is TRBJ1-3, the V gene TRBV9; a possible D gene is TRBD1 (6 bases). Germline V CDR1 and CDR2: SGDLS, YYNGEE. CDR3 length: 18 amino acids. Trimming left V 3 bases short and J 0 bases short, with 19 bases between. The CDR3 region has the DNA TGTGCCAGCAGCGCCCCTTCACCCCGGGACAACTCTGGAAACACCATATATTTT. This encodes CASSAPSPRDNSGNTIYF.

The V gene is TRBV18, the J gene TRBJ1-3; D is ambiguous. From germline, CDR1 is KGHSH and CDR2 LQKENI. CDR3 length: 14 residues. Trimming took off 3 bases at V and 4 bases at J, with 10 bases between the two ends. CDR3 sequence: CASSPKGGGNTIYF. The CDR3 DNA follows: TGTGCCAGCTCACCCAAAGGTGGGGGAAACACCATATATTTT.

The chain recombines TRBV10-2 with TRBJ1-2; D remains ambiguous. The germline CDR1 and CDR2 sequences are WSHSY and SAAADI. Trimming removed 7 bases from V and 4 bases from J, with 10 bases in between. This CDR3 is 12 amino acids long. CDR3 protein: CASISGSYGYTF. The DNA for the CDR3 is TGCGCCAGCATATCCGGGAGCTATGGCTACACCTTC.

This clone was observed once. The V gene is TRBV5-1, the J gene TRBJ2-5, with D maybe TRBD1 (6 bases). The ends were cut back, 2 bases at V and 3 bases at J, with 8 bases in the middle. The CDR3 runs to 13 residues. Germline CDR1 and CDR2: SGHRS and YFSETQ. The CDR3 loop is CASSLQGKETQYF. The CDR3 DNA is TGCGCCAGCAGCTTACAGGGTAAAGAGACCCAGTACTTC.

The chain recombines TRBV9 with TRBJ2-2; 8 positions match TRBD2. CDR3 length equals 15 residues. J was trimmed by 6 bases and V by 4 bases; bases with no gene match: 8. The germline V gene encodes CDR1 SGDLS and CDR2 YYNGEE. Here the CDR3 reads CASSISSAGAGELFF. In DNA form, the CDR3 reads TGTGCCAGCAGCATCTCCTCAGCGGGAGCCGGGGAGCTGTTTTTT.

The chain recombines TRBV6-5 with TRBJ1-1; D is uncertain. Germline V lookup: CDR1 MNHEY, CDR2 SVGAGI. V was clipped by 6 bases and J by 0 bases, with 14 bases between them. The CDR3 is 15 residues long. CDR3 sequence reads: CASSSIIKVNTEAFF. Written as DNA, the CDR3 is TGTGCCAGCAGCTCAATAATAAAAGTGAACACTGAAGCTTTCTTT.

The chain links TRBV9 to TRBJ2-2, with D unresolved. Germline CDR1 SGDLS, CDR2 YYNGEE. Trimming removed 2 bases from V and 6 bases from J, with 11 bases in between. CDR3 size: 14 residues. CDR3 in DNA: TGTGCCAGCAGCGTGGGTAGCACGGCCGGGGAGCTGTTTTTT. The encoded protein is CASSVGSTAGELFF.

CDR3 in DNA: TGCGCCAGCAGCTTAGGGGACCAACCCTACGAGCAGTACTTC. It translates to CASSLGDQPYEQYF. V and J are TRBV5-1 and TRBJ2-7; D may be TRBD1 or TRBD2 (5 bases each). Deletions cut 2 bases from V and 2 bases from J, with 11 bases between. CDR1 is SGHRS and CDR2 is YFSETQ in the germline V gene. The CDR3 length is 14 residues.

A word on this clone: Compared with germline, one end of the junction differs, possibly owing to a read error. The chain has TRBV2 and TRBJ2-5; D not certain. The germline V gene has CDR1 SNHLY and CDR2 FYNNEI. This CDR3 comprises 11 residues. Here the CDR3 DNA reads TGTGCCATCAGTGAATACGAGACCCAGTACTTC. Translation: CAISEYETQYF.

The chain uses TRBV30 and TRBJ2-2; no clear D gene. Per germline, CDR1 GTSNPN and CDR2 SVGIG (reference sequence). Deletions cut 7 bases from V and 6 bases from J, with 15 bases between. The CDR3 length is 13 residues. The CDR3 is CAYGVHRPGELFF. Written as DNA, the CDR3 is TGTGCCTATGGAGTTCACCGGCCCGGGGAGCTGTTTTTT.

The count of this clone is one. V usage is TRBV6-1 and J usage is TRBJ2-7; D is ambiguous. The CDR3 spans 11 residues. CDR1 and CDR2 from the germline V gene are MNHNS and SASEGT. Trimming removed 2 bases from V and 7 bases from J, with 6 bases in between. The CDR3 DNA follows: TGTGCCAGCAGTGAAATGGGGGAGCAGTACTTC. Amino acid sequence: CASSEMGEQYF.

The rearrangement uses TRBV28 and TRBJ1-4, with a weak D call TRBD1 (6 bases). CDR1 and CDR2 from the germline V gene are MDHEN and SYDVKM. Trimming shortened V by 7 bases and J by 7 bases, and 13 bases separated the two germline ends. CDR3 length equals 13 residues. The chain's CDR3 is CASMPGDIEKLFF. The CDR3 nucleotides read TGTGCCAGCATGCCAGGGGACATTGAAAAACTGTTTTTT.

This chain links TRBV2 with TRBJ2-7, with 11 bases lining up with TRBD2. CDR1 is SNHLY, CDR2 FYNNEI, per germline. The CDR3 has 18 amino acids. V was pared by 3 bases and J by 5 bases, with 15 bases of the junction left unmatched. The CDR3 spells CASSDLPRLAGGHHEQYF. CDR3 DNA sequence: TGTGCCAGCAGTGATTTACCCCGGTTAGCGGGAGGGCACCACGAGCAGTACTTC.

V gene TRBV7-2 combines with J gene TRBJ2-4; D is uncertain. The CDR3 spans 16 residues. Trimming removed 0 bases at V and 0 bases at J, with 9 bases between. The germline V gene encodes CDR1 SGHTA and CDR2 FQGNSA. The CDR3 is CASSLALNIAKNIQYF. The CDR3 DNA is TGTGCCAGCAGCTTAGCGTTGAATATAGCCAAAAACATTCAGTACTTC.

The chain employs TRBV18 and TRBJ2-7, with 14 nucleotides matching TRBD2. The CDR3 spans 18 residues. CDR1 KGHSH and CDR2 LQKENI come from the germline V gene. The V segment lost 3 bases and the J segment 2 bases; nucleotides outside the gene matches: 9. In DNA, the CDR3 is TGTGCCAGCTCACCTAGTCCCGGGACTAGCGGGAGCCCCTACGAGCAGTACTTC. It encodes CASSPSPGTSGSPYEQYF.

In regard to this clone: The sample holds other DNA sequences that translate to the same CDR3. The CDR3 loop is CASSDRGTNEKLFF. CDR3 nucleotides: TGTGCCAGTAGTGACAGGGGCACTAATGAAAAACTGTTTTTT. This chain uses TRBV19 with TRBJ1-4; 8 bases map to TRBD1. The germline V gene encodes CDR1 LNHDA and CDR2 SQIVND (reference sequence). The CDR3 loop spans 14 amino acids. Losses at the gene ends were 5 bases for V and 2 bases for J; bases not matched to a gene: 1.